This T cell receptor (beta chain) was obtained from a study of blood T cells in healthy people across ages. Study-wide background: The capture of about one barcoded beta molecule per two T cells was achieved by template switching.

Through a sample-barcoded 5' primer and a J-beta primer mix, a second PCR was run for roughly 6 to 12 cycles. Researchers report that a template-switch adaptor with 12 random nucleotides tagged each cDNA molecule. MiXCR, applied by TCRdb to the 5' RACE reads, yields one record per CDR3 protein. In the table there are 1.4 million or so distinct CDR3 sequences, roughly two fifths of which are singletons. The CDR3 runs to 15 residues. V gave up 4 bases and J gave up 2 bases; unmatched junction bases: 7. Germline CDR1 and CDR2: MNHEY and SMNVEV (reference sequence). The sequence derives from a woman in her late teens or twenties in good health. The V gene is TRBV27, the J gene TRBJ2-5; 7 bases match TRBD2. The sequenced material came from blood. CDR3 sequence (DNA): TGTGCCAGCAGTTCGCCGTCTAGCGGTCAAGAGACCCAGTACTTC. This codes for CASSSPSSGQETQYF.